These 17 T cell receptor beta chains were all obtained from the same sample, sequenced in a study of cytomegalovirus exposure and HLA in healthy donors (dated by TCRdb to the late 2010s). Preparation of the library involved the immunoSEQ multiplex PCR assay. TCRdb holds this immuneACCESS table with in-frame rearrangements only. Some clones are missing; in checked studies, unresolved V genes explain under half, and the rest has no known cause. For this sample the table gives fewer than 100,000 clones, of which approximately 91% were detected only once. The top ten clones comprise approximately 2% of the sample. Sequencing was done on a sample of PBMCs. Source of these receptors: a man aged 25 to 45 in good health and CMV-seronegative.

In this sample, this clone turned up once. V and J are TRBV5-4 and TRBJ2-2; TRBD1 matches at 8 bases. Germline CDR1 SGHNT, CDR2 YYREEE (reference sequence). This CDR3 is built from 17 residues. V lost 4 bases to trimming and J lost 7 bases; unmatched junction nucleotides: 15. The CDR3 nucleotides are TGTGCCAGCAGCCCAACGACAGGGGAAATTAGTAGCGGGGAGCTGTTTTTT. It is translated as CASSPTTGEISSGELFF.

This chain links TRBV10-3 with TRBJ2-3, with 8 bases lining up with TRBD2. CDR3 size: 13 residues. J lost 10 bases, V lost 2 bases, and 5 bases had no gene match. The germline V gene has CDR1 ENHRY and CDR2 SYGVKD. The chain's CDR3 is CAISEVAGWSQYF. The CDR3 DNA follows: TGTGCCATCAGTGAGGTAGCGGGGTGGTCGCAGTATTTT.

This chain connects TRBV5-1 to TRBJ1-5; 8 bases are a match to TRBD1. V shed 2 bases, J shed 2 bases, and the junction held 0 bases outside the gene matches. The germline V gene has CDR1 SGHRS and CDR2 YFSETQ. The CDR3 is made up of 14 amino acids. The CDR3 DNA follows: TGCGCCAGCAGCTTACAGGGGGGCAATCAGCCCCAGCATTTT. This sequence encodes CASSLQGGNQPQHF.

The chain has TRBV10-3 and TRBJ2-7; 11 nucleotides match TRBD1. Germline assignment: CDR1 ENHRY and CDR2 SYGVKD. Trimming took 3 bases from V and 3 from J; bases not matched to a gene: 13. The CDR3 extends over 18 amino acids. The CDR3 bases are TGTGCCATCAGTGACCTAGTCAAGGGCGGGACAGGGGGCTACGAGCAGTACTTC. Residues: CAISDLVKGGTGGYEQYF.

The chain couples TRBV5-1 to TRBJ2-1; D is unresolved. The CDR3 has 12 residues. Trimming cost V 0 bases and J 6 bases, with 4 bases left between them. CDR1 SGHRS and CDR2 YFSETQ come from the germline V gene. CDR3 nucleotides: TGCGCCAGCAGCTTGGGTAGCAATGAGCAGTTCTTC. Its protein product is CASSLGSNEQFF.

The chain links TRBV14 to TRBJ2-1; no clear D. Germline V gene data show CDR1 as SGHDN and CDR2 as FVKESK. This CDR3 has 13 residues. Trimming stripped 1 base from V and 4 bases from J, with 5 bases between. For the CDR3, the DNA is TGTGCCAGCAGCCAAGCTAGGTACAATGAGCAGTTCTTC. This gives the protein CASSQARYNEQFF.

The chain carries TRBV5-6 and TRBJ1-4; 7 bases agree with TRBD1. The CDR3 is 16 amino acids. Germline CDR1 reads SGHDT; CDR2 reads YYEEEE. V gave up 4 bases and J gave up 3 bases; unmatched junction bases: 9. DNA of the CDR3: TGTGCCAGCAGCGCGCAGACCAGGGGGTCTAATGAAAAACTGTTTTTT. Amino acid sequence: CASSAQTRGSNEKLFF.

The chain uses TRBV7-6 and TRBJ1-1, with unresolved D. Trimming cost V 5 bases and J 5 bases, with 9 bases left between them. Germline loops: CDR1 SGHVS, CDR2 FNYEAQ. The CDR3 covers 12 residues. CDR3 loop: CASSNIGTEAFF. In DNA form, the CDR3 reads TGTGCCAGCAGCAACATCGGGACTGAAGCTTTCTTT.

This rearrangement joins TRBV7-6 to TRBJ2-5; 7 nucleotides agree with TRBD1. In germline, CDR1 is SGHVS, CDR2 FNYEAQ. Trimming cost V 5 bases and J 5 bases; bases outside gene matches: 11. The CDR3 runs to 15 residues. This CDR3 reads CASSVQQGSFETQYF. CDR3 sequence (DNA): TGTGCCAGCAGCGTCCAACAGGGGAGTTTTGAGACCCAGTACTTC.

The chain links TRBV7-2 to TRBJ1-2, with D uncertain. V gave up 2 bases and J gave up 3 bases, with 13 bases separating them. This CDR3 has 15 residues. Germline CDR1 is SGHTA and CDR2 is FQGNSA. The CDR3: CASSLIRRRDYGYTF. CDR3 nucleotide sequence: TGTGCCAGCAGCTTAATAAGGCGGCGGGACTATGGCTACACCTTC.

The V call is TRBV19, the J call TRBJ1-5; D is ambiguous. V was cut by 1 base and J by 6 bases, with 4 bases left in between. The CDR3 is 12 amino acids. Germline CDR1 LNHDA, CDR2 SQIVND (reference sequence). CDR3 sequence (DNA): TGTGCCAGTAGTATAGGGGCTCAGCCCCAGCATTTT. Protein sequence: CASSIGAQPQHF.

This chain connects TRBV6-5 to TRBJ1-2, with unresolved D. V lost 5 bases to trimming and J lost 0 bases, with 7 bases between them. Per the germline V gene, CDR1 is MNHEY and CDR2 is SVGAGI. This CDR3 region has 13 residues. The CDR3 coding sequence is TGTGCCAGCAGTCCGACAACTAACTATGGCTACACCTTC. Residues: CASSPTTNYGYTF.

This rearrangement joins TRBV7-2 to TRBJ1-4; TRBD1 is a possible D gene (6 bases). This CDR3 is 16 amino acids long. Germline V gene data show CDR1 as SGHTA and CDR2 as FQGNSA. V was clipped by 1 base and J by 8 bases, with 17 bases between them. The CDR3: CASSLGGPRDKEKLFF. The CDR3 DNA reads TGTGCCAGCAGCTTAGGGGGACCTAGGGACAAGGAAAAACTGTTTTTT.

This chain connects TRBV6-6 to TRBJ1-4, with D possibly matching TRBD1 (5 bases). The CDR3 is 14 amino acids. Germline lookup yields CDR1 MNHNY and CDR2 SVGAGI (reference sequence). Trimming left V 2 bases short and J 7 bases short, with 11 bases between. The CDR3 loop reads CASSYGGESEKLFF. The CDR3 nucleotides read TGTGCCAGCAGTTACGGGGGGGAGAGTGAAAAACTGTTTTTT.

This clone was found once. This chain joins TRBV5-1 and TRBJ1-3; 8 positions match TRBD1. The CDR3 spans 19 residues. V dropped 3 bases and J dropped 2; count of bases not matched to a gene: 16. Germline values: CDR1 SGHRS, CDR2 YFSETQ. CDR3 bases: TGCGCCAGCAGCTCGACGGCAGGACAGGGCGAGGGTCCTGGAAACACCATATATTTT. Its protein is CASSSTAGQGEGPGNTIYF.

This clone has only a few counts. The chain recombines TRBV4-2 with TRBJ1-2, with 8 bases identical to TRBD1. This CDR3 spans 12 amino acids. Germline V lookup: CDR1 LGHNA, CDR2 YNFKEQ. V lost 7 bases to trimming and J lost 6 bases; unmatched junction nucleotides: 4. CDR3 loop: CASTGGRDGYTF. The DNA of the CDR3 is TGTGCCAGCACAGGGGGCCGGGATGGCTACACCTTC.

The V call is TRBV28, the J call TRBJ1-2; the D is unclear. Germline V gene data show CDR1 as MDHEN and CDR2 as SYDVKM. Trimming cost V 5 bases and J 4 bases, with 14 bases left between them. This CDR3 spans 14 amino acids. CDR3 sequence: CASSPPSRAYGYTF. CDR3 coding DNA: TGTGCCAGCAGTCCCCCTTCGAGGGCCTATGGCTACACCTTC.